This T cell receptor beta chain is drawn from a study of T cell clusters in autoimmune cytopenias. By frequency, this clonotype is medium-sized. Its antigen is not known. Each sample's input was 250 ng genomic DNA, 30,000 to 45,000 genome equivalents. Study results and caveats: Physiological T cell clusters of healthy donors were apparently absent in primary autoimmune cytopenia patients. TRB repertoire shifts in secondary cytopenia and chronic lymphocytic leukemia mostly reflected lymphoma, not autoimmunity.

TRB rearrangements were amplified by touch-down multiplex PCR with mixed TRB-A/B primers. TCRdb processed the multiplex PCR reads again and assigns one entry to each CDR3 protein, with no DNA. Its table records about 4,000 distinct CDR3 sequences. Per germline, CDR1 SGHDT and CDR2 YYEEEE. The CDR3 totals 12 residues. This sequence originates from a human donor with an autoimmune cytopenia or autoimmune hepatitis (not recorded which). The specimen sequenced was peripheral blood. This rearrangement joins TRBV5-6 to TRBJ2-1; TCRdb returns TRBD1, unconfirmable since there is no DNA. CDR3 in amino acids: CASSPGQHEQFF.